Sequencing of this TCR beta chain was carried out in a study of T cell responses to AZD1222 COVID-19 vaccine. General study findings and limits: Among spike-specific TCRs, nearly half reportedly target unmutated variant regions.

The germline V gene encodes CDR1 MGHDK and CDR2 SYGVNS. The CDR3 covers 15 residues. V dropped 10 bases and J dropped 1; count of bases not matched to a gene: 11. Remarks on this clone: What it binds is unknown.

Data came from immunoSEQ multiplex PCR; TCRdb stores just in-frame clones and leaves some out. This sample has nearly 95,000 clones, with 75% to 90% found just once. This sequence was found in an adult who received the AZD1222 COVID-19 vaccine. Specimen: peripheral blood, collected 28 days after the second AZD1222 dose. The rearrangement links TRBV25-1 to TRBJ2-3; the match to TRBD1 covers 7 bases. This chain's CDR3 is CAMCERDSRTDTQYF. CDR3 DNA sequence: TGTGCCATGTGCGAACGGGACAGCCGCACAGATACGCAGTATTTT.